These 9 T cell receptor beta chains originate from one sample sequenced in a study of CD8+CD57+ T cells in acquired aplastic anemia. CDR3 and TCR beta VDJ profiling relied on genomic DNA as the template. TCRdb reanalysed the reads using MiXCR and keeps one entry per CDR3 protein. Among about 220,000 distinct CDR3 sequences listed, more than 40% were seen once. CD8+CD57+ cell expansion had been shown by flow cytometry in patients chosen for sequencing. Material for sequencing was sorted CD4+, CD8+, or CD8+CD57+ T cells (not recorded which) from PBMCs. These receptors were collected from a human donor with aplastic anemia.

Here the CDR3 DNA reads TGTGCCAGCAGCCCCCAGCTAGCGGGATACACCGGGGAGCTGTTTTTT. The encoded protein is CASSPQLAGYTGELFF. This chain joins TRBV7-3 and TRBJ2-2, with 9 bases fitting TRBD2. V shed 5 bases, J shed 3 bases, and the junction held 7 bases outside the gene matches. The CDR3 is made up of 16 amino acids. Germline V CDR1 and CDR2: SGHTA, FQGTGA.

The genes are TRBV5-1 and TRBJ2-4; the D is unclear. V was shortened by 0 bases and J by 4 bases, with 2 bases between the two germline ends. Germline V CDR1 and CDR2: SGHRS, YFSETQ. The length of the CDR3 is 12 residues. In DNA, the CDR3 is TGCGCCAGCAGCTTGGAAAAAAACATTCAGTACTTC. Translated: CASSLEKNIQYF.

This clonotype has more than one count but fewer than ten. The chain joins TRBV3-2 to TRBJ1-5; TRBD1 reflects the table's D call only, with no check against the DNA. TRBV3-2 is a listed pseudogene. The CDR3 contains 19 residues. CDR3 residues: CASSPRKQGALGVNQPQHF. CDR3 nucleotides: TGTGCCAGCAGCCCGCGAAAACAGGGGGCGTTGGGGGTCAATCAGCCCCAGCATTTT.

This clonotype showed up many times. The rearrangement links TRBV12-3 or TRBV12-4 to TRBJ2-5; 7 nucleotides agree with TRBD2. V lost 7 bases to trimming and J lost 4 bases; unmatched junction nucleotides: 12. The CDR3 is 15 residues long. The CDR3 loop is CASNIVGGVGETQYF. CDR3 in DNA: TGTGCCAGCAATATTGTGGGGGGGGTAGGAGAGACCCAGTACTTC.

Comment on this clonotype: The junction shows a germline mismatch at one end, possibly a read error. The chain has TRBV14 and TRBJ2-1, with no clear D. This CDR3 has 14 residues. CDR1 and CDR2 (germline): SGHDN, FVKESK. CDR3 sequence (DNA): TGTGCCAGCAGCCAAACCCTCTCCTGCAATGAGCAGTTCTTC. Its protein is CASSQTLSCNEQFF.

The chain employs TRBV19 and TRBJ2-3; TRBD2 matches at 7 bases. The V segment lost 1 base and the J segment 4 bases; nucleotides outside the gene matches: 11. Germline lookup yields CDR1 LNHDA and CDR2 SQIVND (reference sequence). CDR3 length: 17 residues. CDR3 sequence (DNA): TGTGCCAGTAGTATAGGTGTCGGGACTATCAGTGCAGATACGCAGTATTTT. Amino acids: CASSIGVGTISADTQYF. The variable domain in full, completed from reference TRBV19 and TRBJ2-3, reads DGGITQSPKYLFRKEGQNVTLSCEQNLNHDAMYWYRQDPGQGLRLIYYSQIVNDFQKGDIAEGYSVSREKKESFPLTVTSAQKNPTAFYLCASSIGVGTISADTQYFGPGTRLTVL.

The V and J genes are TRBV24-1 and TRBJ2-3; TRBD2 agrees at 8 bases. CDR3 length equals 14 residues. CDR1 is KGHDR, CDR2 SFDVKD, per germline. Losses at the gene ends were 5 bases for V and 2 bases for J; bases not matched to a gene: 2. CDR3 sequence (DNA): TGTGCCACCAGTGCGGGAGGGATCACAGATACGCAGTATTTT. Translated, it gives CATSAGGITDTQYF.

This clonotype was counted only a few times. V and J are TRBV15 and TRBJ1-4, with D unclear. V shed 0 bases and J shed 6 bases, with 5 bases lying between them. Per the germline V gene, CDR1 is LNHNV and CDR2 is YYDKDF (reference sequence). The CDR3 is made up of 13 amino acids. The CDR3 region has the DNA TGTGCCACCAGCAGAGACGAAGATGAAAAACTGTTTTTT. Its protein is CATSRDEDEKLFF.

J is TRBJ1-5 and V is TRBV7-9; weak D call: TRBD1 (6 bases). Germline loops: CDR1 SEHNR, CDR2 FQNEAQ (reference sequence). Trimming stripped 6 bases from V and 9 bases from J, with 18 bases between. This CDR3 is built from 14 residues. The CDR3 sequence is CASSDQGKGRPQHF. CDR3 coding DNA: TGTGCCAGCAGTGACCAGGGGAAGGGTCGGCCCCAGCATTTT.